One T cell receptor (beta chain) is described in this entry. This specimen comes from a study of T cell changes during pregnancy in multiple sclerosis. J lost 2 bases, V lost 2 bases, and 4 bases had no gene match. The CDR3 loop spans 16 amino acids. Germline V gene sequence: CDR1 SSHAT, CDR2 FNYEAQ (reference sequence). Profiling relied on immunoSEQ multiplex PCR, and the TCRdb table lists in-frame clones only, not all of them. The repertoire includes 100,000 or so clones, less than 95% of them detected once, and roughly 0.79% sits in the top ten. The rearrangement joins TRBV7-7 to TRBJ2-5; 11 nucleotides agree with TRBD2. The source is a female donor in good health, enrolled as a control in a pregnancy study. Sequenced material: peripheral blood, taken in the second trimester of pregnancy. The CDR3 here is CASSLTSGGPQETQYF. The CDR3 DNA is TGTGCCAGCAGCTTAACTAGCGGGGGACCACAAGAGACCCAGTACTTC.